Described below is a single T cell receptor beta chain sequence and its context. Its antigen is as yet unknown. Trimming shortened V by 0 bases and J by 0 bases, and 9 bases separated the two germline ends. This CDR3 has 16 amino acids. Germline lookup yields CDR1 SEHNR and CDR2 FQNEAQ (reference sequence). This sample was included in a study of T cell responses to AZD1222 COVID-19 vaccine. General study findings and limits: Repertoires were obtained only post-peak T cell response. Females made up more of the donors, who were largely white British, and clonal diversity may have come out too low. Reportedly, nearly half of unique spike TCRs recognized epitopes outside B.1.351/B.1.1.7 mutations. The number of AZD1222 recipients seropositive at baseline was only 5 to 7.

Libraries were prepared by immunoSEQ multiplex PCR; TCRdb keeps only in-frame clonotypes and omits some of them. The top ten hold roughly a tenth of the sample, which has 100,000 to 150,000 clones, around 87% seen once. Sequencing was performed on peripheral blood, taken on day 0 of AZD1222 vaccination. The receptor was derived from an adult in good health. The rearrangement links TRBV7-9 to TRBJ2-1; tentative D call: TRBD2 (6 bases). The CDR3 sequence: CASSLALGGSYNEQFF. The CDR3 nucleotides read TGTGCCAGCAGCTTAGCCCTCGGGGGCTCCTACAATGAGCAGTTCTTC.